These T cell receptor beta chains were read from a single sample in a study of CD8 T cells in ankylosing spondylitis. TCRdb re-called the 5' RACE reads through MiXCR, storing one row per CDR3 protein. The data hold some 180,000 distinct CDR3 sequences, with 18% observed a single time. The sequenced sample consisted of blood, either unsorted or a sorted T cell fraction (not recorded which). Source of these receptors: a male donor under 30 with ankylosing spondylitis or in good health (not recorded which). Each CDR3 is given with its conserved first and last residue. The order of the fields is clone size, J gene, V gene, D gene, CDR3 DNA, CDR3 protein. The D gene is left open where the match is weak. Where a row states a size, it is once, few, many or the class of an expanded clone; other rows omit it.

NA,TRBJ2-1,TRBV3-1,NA,TGTGCCAGCAGCCAACTGGACAATGAGCAGTTCTTC,CASSQLDNEQFF
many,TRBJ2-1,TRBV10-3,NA,TGTGCCATCAGCGATTACGATGAGCAGTTCTTC,CAISDYDEQFF
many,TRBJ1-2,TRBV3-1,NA,TGTGCCAGCAGCCGAAAAACCGGGACAATCTTCCACACCTTC,CASSRKTGTIFHTF
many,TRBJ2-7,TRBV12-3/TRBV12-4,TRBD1,TGTGCCAGCAGGGTGGACAGGGTGTACGAGCAGTACTTC,CASRVDRVYEQYF
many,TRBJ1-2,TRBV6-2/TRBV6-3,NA,TGTGCCAGCAACGAGACTCCCTCTAACTATGGCTACACCTTC,CASNETPSNYGYTF
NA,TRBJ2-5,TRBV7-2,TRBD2,TGTGCCAGCAGCCCATCTAGCGGGAGTTCAGAGACCCAGTACTTC,CASSPSSGSSETQYF
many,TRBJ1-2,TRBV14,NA,TGTGCCAGCAGCCAAAACTTCTATGGCTACACCTTC,CASSQNFYGYTF
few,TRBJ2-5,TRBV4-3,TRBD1,TGCGCCAGCAGCCCCGACAGGGCTCAAGAGACCCAGTACTTC,CASSPDRAQETQYF
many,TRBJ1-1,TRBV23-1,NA,TGCGCCACAAAAGGCAAATCCGACACTGAAGCTTTCTTT,CATKGKSDTEAFF
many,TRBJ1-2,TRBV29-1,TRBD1,TGCAGCGTTGCGCTACACAGGGGGCAAGGCTACACCTTC,CSVALHRGQGYTF
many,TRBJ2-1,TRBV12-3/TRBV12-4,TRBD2,TGTGCCAGCAGTACTACTAGCGGGAGCCCGGGGGAGCAGTTCTTC,CASSTTSGSPGEQFF